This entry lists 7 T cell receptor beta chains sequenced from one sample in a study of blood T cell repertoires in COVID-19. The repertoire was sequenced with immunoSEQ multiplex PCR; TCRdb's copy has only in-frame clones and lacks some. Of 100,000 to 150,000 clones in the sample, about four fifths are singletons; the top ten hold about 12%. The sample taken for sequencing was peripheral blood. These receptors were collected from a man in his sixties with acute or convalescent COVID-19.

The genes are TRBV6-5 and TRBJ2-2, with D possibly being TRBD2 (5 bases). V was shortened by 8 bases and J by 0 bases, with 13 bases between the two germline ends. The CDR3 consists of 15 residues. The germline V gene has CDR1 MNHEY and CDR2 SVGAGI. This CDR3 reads CASRYSVSNTGELFF. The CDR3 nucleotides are TGTGCCAGCCGATATAGCGTCTCGAACACCGGGGAGCTGTTTTTT.

The CDR3 region is CASSDSYGYTF. The CDR3 bases are TGCGCCAGCAGTGATAGCTATGGCTACACCTTC. This chain links TRBV10-2 with TRBJ1-2; D remains ambiguous. The V and J ends lost 3 bases and 4 bases respectively, with 3 bases between them. The CDR3 is made up of 11 amino acids. Germline values: CDR1 WSHSY, CDR2 SAAADI.

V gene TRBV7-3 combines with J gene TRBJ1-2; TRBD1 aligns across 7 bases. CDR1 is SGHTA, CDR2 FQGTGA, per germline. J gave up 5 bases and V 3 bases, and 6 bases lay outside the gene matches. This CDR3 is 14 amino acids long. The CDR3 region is CASSLGRGLYGYTF. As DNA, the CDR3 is TGTGCCAGCAGCTTGGGCAGGGGGTTATATGGCTACACCTTC.

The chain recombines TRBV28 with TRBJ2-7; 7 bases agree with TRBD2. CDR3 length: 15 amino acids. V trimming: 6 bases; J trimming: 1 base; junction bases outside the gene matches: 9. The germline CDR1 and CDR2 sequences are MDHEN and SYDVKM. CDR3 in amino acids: CASSSAGLLSYEQYF. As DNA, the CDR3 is TGTGCCAGCAGCTCCGCGGGACTACTTTCCTACGAGCAGTACTTC.

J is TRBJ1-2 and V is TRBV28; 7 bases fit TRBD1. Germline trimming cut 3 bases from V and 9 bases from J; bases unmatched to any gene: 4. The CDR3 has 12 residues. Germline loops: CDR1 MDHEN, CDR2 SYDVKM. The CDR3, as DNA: TGTGCCAGCAGTTTCGGCAGGGGGAGCTACACCTTC. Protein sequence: CASSFGRGSYTF.

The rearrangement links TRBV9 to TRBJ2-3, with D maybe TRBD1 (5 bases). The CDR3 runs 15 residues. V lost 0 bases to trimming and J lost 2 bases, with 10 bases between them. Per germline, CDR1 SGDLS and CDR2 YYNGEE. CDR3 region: CASSVEGVNTDTQYF. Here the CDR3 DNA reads TGTGCCAGCAGCGTAGAAGGGGTCAACACAGATACGCAGTATTTT.

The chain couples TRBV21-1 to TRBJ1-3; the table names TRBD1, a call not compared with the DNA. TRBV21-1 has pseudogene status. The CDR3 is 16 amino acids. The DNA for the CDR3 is TGTGCCAGCAGCAAGTACAGGGCCCCCTCTGGAAACACCATATATTTT. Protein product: CASSKYRAPSGNTIYF.